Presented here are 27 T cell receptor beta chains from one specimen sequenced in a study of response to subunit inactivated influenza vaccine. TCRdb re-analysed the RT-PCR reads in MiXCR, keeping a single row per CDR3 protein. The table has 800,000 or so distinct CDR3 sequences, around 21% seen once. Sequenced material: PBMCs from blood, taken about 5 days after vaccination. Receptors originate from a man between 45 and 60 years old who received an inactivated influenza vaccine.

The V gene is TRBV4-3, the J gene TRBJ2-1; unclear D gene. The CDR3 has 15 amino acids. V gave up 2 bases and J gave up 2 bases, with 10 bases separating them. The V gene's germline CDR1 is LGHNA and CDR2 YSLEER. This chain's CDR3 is CASSQLGPAYNEQFF. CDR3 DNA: TGCGCCAGCAGCCAATTAGGACCAGCCTACAATGAGCAGTTCTTC.

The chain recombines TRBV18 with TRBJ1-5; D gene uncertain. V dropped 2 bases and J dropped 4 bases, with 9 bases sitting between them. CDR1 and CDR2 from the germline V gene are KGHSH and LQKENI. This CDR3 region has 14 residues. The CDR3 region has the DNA TGTGCCAGCTCACCAGGAGATCAGAATCAGCCCCAGCATTTT. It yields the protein CASSPGDQNQPQHF.

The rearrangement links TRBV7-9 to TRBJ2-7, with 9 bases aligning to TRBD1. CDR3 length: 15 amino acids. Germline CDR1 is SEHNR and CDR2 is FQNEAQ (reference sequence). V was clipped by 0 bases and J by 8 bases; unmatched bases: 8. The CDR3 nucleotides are TGTGCCAGCAGCTTAGCGTCGGGACAGGGATCCAAGCAGTACTTC. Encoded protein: CASSLASGQGSKQYF.

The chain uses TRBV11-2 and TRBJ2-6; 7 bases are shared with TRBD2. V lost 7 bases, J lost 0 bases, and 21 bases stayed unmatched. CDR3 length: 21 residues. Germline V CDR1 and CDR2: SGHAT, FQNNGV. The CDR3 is CASIPEGPRTRILSGANVLTF. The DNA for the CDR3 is TGTGCCAGCATTCCGGAGGGACCTCGGACTAGAATTCTCTCTGGGGCCAACGTCCTGACTTTC.

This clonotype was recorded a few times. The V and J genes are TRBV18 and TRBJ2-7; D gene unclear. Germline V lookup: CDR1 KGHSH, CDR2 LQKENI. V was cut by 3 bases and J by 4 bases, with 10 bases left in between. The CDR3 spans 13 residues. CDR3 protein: CASSPLDGYEQYF. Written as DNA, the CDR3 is TGTGCCAGCTCACCTTTAGACGGATACGAGCAGTACTTC. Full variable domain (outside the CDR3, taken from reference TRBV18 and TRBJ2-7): NAGVMQNPRHLVRRRGQEARLRCSPMKGHSHVYWYRQLPEEGLKFMVYLQKENIIDESGMPKERFSAEFPKEGPSILRIQQVVRGDSAAYFCASSPLDGYEQYFGPGTRLTVT.

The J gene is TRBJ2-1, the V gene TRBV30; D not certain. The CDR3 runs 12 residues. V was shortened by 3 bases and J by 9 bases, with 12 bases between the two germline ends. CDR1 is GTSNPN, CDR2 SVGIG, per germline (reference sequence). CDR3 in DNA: TGTGCCTGGAGACGAAGAGAGGCTGAGCAGTTCTTC. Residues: CAWRRREAEQFF.

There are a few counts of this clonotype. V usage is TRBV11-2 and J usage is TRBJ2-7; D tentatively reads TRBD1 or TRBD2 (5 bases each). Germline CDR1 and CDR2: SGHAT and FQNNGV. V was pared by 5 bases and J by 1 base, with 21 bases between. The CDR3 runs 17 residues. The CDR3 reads CASSDYEGPKASYEQYF. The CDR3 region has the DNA TGTGCCAGCAGCGACTACGAGGGACCCAAGGCATCCTACGAGCAGTACTTC.

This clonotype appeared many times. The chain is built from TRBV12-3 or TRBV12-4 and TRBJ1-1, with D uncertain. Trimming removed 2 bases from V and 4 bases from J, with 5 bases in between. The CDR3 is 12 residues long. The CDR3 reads CASSLFGTEAFF. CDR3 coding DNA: TGTGCCAGCAGTTTATTCGGCACTGAAGCTTTCTTT.

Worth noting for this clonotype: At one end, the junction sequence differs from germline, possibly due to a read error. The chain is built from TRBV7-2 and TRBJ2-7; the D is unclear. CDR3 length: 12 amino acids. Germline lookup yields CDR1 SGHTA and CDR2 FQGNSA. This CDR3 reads CASSPFWTEMAF. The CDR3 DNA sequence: TGTGCCAGCAGCCCCTTCTGGACGGAGATGGCGTTC.

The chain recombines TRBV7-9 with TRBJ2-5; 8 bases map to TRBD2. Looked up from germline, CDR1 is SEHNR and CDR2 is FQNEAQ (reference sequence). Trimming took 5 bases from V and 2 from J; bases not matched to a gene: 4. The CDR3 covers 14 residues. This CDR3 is CASSILADQETQYF. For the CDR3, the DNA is TGTGCCAGCAGCATACTAGCGGATCAAGAGACCCAGTACTTC.

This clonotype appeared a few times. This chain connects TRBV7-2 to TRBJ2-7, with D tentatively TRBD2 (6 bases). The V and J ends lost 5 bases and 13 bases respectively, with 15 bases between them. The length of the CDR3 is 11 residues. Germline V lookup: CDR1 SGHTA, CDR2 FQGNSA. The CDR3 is CASSRGFDLYF. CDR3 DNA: TGTGCCAGCAGCCGGGGGTTCGATCTCTACTTC.

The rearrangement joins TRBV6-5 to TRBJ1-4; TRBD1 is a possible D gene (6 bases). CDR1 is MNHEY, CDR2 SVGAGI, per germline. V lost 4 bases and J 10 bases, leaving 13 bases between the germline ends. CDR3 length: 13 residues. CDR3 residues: CASSWQEGGKLFF. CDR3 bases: TGTGCCAGCAGTTGGCAGGAGGGGGGAAAACTGTTTTTT.

CDR3 sequence: CASSQERWTYEQYF. The CDR3 DNA is TGCGCCAGCAGCCAAGAGCGGTGGACCTACGAGCAGTACTTC. The chain links TRBV4-3 to TRBJ2-7; D unclear. Trimming took 0 bases from V and 2 from J, leaving 8 bases between them. Germline CDR1 and CDR2: LGHNA and YSLEER. CDR3 length: 14 residues.

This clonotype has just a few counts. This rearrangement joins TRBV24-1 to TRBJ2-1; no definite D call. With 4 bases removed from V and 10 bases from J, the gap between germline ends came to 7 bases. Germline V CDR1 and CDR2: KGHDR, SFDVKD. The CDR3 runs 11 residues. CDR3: CATSEGREQFF. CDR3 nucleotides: TGTGCCACCAGTGAGGGCAGGGAGCAGTTCTTC.

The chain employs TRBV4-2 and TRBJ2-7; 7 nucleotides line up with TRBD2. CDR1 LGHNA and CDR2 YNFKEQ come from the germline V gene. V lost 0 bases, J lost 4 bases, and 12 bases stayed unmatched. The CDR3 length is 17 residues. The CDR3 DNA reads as TGTGCCAGCAGCCAAGATGTCGCGGGGGAAGTTTTGTACGAGCAGTACTTC. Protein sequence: CASSQDVAGEVLYEQYF.

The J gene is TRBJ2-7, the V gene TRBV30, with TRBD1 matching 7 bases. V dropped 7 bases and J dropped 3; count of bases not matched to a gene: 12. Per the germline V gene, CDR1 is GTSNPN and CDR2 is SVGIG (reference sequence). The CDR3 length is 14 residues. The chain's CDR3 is CASNEPGQFYEQYF. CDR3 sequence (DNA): TGTGCCTCCAACGAACCGGGACAGTTCTACGAGCAGTACTTC. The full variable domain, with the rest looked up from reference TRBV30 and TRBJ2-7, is SQTIHQWPATLVQPVGSPLSLECTVEGTSNPNLYWYRQAAGRGLQLLFYSVGIGQISSEVPQNLSASRPQDRQFILSSKKLLLSDSGFYLCASNEPGQFYEQYFGPGTRLTVT.

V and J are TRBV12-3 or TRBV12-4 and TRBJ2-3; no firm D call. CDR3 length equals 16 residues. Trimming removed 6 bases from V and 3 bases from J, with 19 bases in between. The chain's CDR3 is CASRPILGLRTDTQYF. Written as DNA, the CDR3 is TGTGCCAGCAGACCCATTTTAGGGTTGAGGACAGATACGCAGTATTTT.

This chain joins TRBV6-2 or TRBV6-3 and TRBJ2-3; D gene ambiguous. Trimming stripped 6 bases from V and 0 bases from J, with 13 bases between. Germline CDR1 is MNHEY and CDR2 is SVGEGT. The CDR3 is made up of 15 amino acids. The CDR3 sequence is CASSPVAASTDTQYF. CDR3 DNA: TGTGCCAGCAGCCCCGTCGCCGCGAGCACAGATACGCAGTATTTT.

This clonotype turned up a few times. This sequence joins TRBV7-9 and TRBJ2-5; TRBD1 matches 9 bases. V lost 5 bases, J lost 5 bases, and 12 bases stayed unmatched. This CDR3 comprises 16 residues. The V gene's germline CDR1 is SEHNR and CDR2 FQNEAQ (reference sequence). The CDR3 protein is CASSPPPGQGSETQYF. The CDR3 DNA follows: TGTGCCAGCAGCCCCCCACCGGGACAGGGCTCGGAGACCCAGTACTTC.

The CDR3 protein is CASSRGQPRADTQYF. In nucleotides, the CDR3 is TGTGCCAGCAGCCGGGGACAGCCAAGGGCAGATACGCAGTATTTT. The chain carries TRBV12-3 or TRBV12-4 and TRBJ2-3; 7 bases agree with TRBD1. This CDR3 is built from 15 residues. V gave up 6 bases and J gave up 4 bases; unmatched junction bases: 10.

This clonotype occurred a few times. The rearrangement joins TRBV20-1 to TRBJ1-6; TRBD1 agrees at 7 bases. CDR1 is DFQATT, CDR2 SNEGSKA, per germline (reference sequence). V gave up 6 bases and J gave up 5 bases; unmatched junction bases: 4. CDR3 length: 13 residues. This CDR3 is CSAAGGDNSPLHF. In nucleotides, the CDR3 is TGCAGTGCCGCAGGGGGGGATAATTCACCCCTCCACTTT.

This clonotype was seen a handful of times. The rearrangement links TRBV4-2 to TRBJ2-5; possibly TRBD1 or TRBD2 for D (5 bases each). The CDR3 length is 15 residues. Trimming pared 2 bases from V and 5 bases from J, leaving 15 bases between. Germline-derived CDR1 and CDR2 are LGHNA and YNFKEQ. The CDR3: CASSQSPGPGETQYF. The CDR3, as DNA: TGTGCCAGCAGCCAATCCCCGGGACCGGGGGAGACCCAGTACTTC.

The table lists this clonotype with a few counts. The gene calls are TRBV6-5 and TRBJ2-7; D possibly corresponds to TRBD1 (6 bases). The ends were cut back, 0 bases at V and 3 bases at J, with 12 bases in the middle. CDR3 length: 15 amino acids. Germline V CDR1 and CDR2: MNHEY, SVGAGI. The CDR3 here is CASSYSGQPDYEQYF. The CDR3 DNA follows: TGTGCCAGCAGTTACTCGGGACAACCCGACTACGAGCAGTACTTC.

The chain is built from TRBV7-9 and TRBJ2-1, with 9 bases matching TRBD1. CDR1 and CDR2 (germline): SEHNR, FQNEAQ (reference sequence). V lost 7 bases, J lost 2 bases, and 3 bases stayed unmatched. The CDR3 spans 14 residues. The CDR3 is CASNRDRAYNEQFF. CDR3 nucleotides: TGTGCCAGCAACAGGGACAGGGCCTACAATGAGCAGTTCTTC.

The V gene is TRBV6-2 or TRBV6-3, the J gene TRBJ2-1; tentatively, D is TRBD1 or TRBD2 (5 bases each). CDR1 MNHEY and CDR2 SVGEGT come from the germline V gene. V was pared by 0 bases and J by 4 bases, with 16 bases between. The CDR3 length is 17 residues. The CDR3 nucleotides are TGTGCCAGCAGTTACTCCGCCGGGACCACACTTTACAATGAGCAGTTCTTC. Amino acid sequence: CASSYSAGTTLYNEQFF.

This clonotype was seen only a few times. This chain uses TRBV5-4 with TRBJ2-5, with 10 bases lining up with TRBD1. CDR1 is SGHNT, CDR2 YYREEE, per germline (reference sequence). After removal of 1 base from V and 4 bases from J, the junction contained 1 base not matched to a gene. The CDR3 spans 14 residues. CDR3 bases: TGTGCCAGCAGCTTGTGGGACAGGGGAGAGACCCAGTACTTC. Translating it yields CASSLWDRGETQYF. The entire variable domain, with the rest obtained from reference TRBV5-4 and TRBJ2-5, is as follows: ETGVTQSPTHLIKTRGQQVTLRCSSQSGHNTVSWYQQALGQGPQFIFQYYREEENGRGNFPPRFSGLQFPNYSSELNVNALELDDSALYLCASSLWDRGETQYFGPGTRLLVL.

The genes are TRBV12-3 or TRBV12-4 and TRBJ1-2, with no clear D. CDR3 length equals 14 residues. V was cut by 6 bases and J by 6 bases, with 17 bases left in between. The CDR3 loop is CASSSLRAANGYTF. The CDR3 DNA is TGTGCCAGCAGCTCCCTCCGGGCTGCTAATGGCTACACCTTC.